The 12 T cell receptor beta chains below were found in one sample sequenced in a study of CD8 T cells in Susac syndrome. Random-hexamer reverse transcription was applied to about 0.45 to 1 ug RNA. MiXCR was run by TCRdb on the immunoSEQ multiplex PCR reads, yielding one entry per CDR3 protein. Of about 280,000 distinct CDR3 sequences listed, around 83% are singletons. The specimen sequenced was CD8+ T cells from PBMCs. These receptors originate from a human donor with multiple sclerosis.

This clonotype was seen only a few times. CDR3 sequence: CASSPRTGAQSVTQYF. The DNA for the CDR3 is TGCGCCAGCAGCCCCAGGACTGGTGCCCAATCAGTCACGCAGTATTTT. This chain uses TRBV4-1 with TRBJ2-3; TRBD2 is a possible D gene (5 bases). CDR3 size: 16 residues. Germline CDR1 is MGHRA and CDR2 is YSYEKL. V dropped 4 bases and J dropped 9 bases, with 23 bases sitting between them.

There are a few counts of this clonotype. The rearrangement links TRBV6-1 to TRBJ2-2; the match to TRBD1 covers 9 bases. V lost 8 bases to trimming and J lost 5 bases; unmatched junction nucleotides: 6. The CDR3 runs 14 residues. Germline values: CDR1 MNHNS, CDR2 SASEGT. The CDR3 loop is CASRRTGDTGELFF. CDR3 in DNA: TGTGCCAGCCGGAGGACAGGGGATACCGGGGAGCTGTTTTTT.

This chain links TRBV2 with TRBJ2-3; D is ambiguous. The CDR3 has 12 residues. The ends were cut back, 1 base at V and 3 bases at J, with 2 bases in the middle. CDR1 is SNHLY and CDR2 is FYNNEI in the germline V gene. CDR3 coding DNA: TGTGCCAGCAGTGAAGGGACAGATACGCAGTATTTT. This translates into CASSEGTDTQYF.

The rearrangement links TRBV27 to TRBJ2-7, with no clear D. The germline gives CDR1 MNHEY, CDR2 SMNVEV (reference sequence). V lost 0 bases and J lost 1, with 13 bases in between. CDR3 size: 16 residues. DNA for the CDR3: TGTGCCAGCAGTTTATCCCCCGGAGCCGCTTCCTACGAGCAGTACTTC. This translates into CASSLSPGAASYEQYF.

The chain has TRBV27 and TRBJ2-6; D gene ambiguous. This CDR3 contains 16 residues. V lost 6 bases and J 4 bases, leaving 16 bases between the germline ends. Germline assignment: CDR1 MNHEY and CDR2 SMNVEV (reference sequence). CDR3 sequence reads: CASSPPRRTGANVLTF. In nucleotides, the CDR3 is TGTGCCAGCAGCCCCCCCCGAAGGACCGGGGCCAACGTCCTGACTTTC. The variable domain in full, completed from reference TRBV27 and TRBJ2-6, reads EAQVTQNPRYLITVTGKKLTVTCSQNMNHEYMSWYRQDPGLGLRQIYYSMNVEVTDKGDVPEGYKVSRKEKRNFPLILESPSPNQTSLYFCASSPPRRTGANVLTFGAGSRLTVL.

The chain is built from TRBV27 and TRBJ2-7, with a tentative D call TRBD1 (5 bases). The germline CDR1 and CDR2 sequences are MNHEY and SMNVEV (reference sequence). V lost 2 bases, J lost 7 bases, and 12 bases lay in between. The CDR3 spans 13 residues. In nucleotides, the CDR3 is TGTGCCAGCAGTTTAAAACAGGACGGTGAGCAGTACTTC. Translated: CASSLKQDGEQYF.

This chain connects TRBV27 to TRBJ1-5, with 10 bases matching TRBD1. CDR1 is MNHEY and CDR2 is SMNVEV in the germline V gene (reference sequence). The CDR3 runs to 17 residues. Trimming removed 4 bases from V and 2 bases from J; junction bases left unmatched: 8. The CDR3 is CASSSNPTGGGNQPQHF. Here the CDR3 DNA reads TGTGCCAGCAGTTCTAACCCGACAGGGGGCGGCAATCAGCCCCAGCATTTT.

This clonotype occurred once. The J gene is TRBJ1-2, the V gene TRBV6-5; perhaps TRBD1 as D (5 bases). Trimming cost V 6 bases and J 2 bases, with 13 bases left between them. The germline V gene has CDR1 MNHEY and CDR2 SVGAGI. The CDR3 is made up of 14 amino acids. In DNA, the CDR3 is TGTGCCAGCAGCTGGGGGTGGGGGAACTATGGCTACACCTTC. Its translation is CASSWGWGNYGYTF.

The chain links TRBV11-2 to TRBJ2-6; D is unresolved. The CDR3 totals 16 residues. CDR1 is SGHAT and CDR2 is FQNNGV in the germline V gene. V dropped 3 bases and J dropped 3 bases, with 12 bases sitting between them. CDR3 region: CASSLHHSLGANVLTF. The CDR3, as DNA: TGTGCCAGCAGCTTGCATCATTCGCTTGGGGCCAACGTCCTGACTTTC.

This clonotype was found once. This chain links TRBV5-6 with TRBJ2-1; D gene unclear. Trimming stripped 4 bases from V and 8 bases from J, with 13 bases between. The CDR3 extends over 13 amino acids. Germline-derived CDR1 and CDR2 are SGHDT and YYEEEE. The CDR3 region has the DNA TGTGCCAGCAGCCCGCCCCTTGGTTATGAGCAGTTCTTC. Its protein product is CASSPPLGYEQFF.

The chain joins TRBV10-3 to TRBJ2-3, with D hard to call. The germline V and J ends were trimmed by 6 bases and 1 base, with 5 bases remaining between them. Germline values: CDR1 ENHRY, CDR2 SYGVKD. The CDR3 spans 12 residues. Written as DNA, the CDR3 is TGTGCCATCAGACGGGGCACAGATACGCAGTATTTT. Translation: CAIRRGTDTQYF.

The genes are TRBV6-5 and TRBJ2-1; possible D gene TRBD2, 6 bases. In germline, CDR1 is MNHEY, CDR2 SVGAGI. This CDR3 spans 17 amino acids. Trimming removed 0 bases at V and 5 bases at J, with 17 bases between. The CDR3 DNA reads as TGTGCCAGCAGTTACTCAACCCCGGCTAGCGCTGACAATGAGCAGTTCTTC. This codes for CASSYSTPASADNEQFF.